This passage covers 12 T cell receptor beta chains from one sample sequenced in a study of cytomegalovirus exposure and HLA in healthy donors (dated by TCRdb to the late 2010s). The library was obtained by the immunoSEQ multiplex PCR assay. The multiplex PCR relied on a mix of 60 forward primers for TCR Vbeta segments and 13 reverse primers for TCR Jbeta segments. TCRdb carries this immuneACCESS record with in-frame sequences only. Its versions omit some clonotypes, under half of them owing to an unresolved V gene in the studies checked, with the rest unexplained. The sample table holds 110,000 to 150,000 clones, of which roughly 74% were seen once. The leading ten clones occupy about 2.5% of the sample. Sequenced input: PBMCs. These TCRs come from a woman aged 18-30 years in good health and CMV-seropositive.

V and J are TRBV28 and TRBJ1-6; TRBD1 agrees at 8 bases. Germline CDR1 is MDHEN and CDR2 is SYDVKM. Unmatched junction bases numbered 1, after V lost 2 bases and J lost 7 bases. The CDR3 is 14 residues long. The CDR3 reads CASSLTGGNSPLHF. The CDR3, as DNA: TGTGCCAGCAGTTTAACAGGGGGGAATTCACCCCTCCACTTT. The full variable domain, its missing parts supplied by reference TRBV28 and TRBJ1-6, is DVKVTQSSRYLVKRTGEKVFLECVQDMDHENMFWYRQDPGLGLRLIYFSYDVKMKEKGDIPEGYSVSREKKERFSLILESASTNQTSMYLCASSLTGGNSPLHFGNGTRLTVT.

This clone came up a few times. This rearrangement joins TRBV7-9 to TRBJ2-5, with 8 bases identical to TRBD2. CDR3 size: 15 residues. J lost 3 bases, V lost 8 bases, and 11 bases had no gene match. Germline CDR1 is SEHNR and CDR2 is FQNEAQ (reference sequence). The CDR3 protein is CASLGRAGEEETQYF. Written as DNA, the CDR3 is TGTGCCAGCCTGGGGCGAGCGGGGGAAGAAGAGACCCAGTACTTC.

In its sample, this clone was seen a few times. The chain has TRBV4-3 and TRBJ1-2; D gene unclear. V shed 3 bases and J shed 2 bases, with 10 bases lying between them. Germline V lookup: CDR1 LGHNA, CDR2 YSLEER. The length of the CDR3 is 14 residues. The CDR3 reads CASSQVTGNYGYTF. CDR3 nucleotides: TGCGCCAGCAGCCAGGTGACCGGGAACTATGGCTACACCTTC.

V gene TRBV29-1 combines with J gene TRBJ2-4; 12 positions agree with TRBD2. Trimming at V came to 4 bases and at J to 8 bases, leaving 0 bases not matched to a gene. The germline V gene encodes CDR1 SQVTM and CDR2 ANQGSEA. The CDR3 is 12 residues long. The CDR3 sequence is CSVASGGDIQYF. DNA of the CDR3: TGCAGCGTTGCTAGCGGGGGGGACATTCAGTACTTC.

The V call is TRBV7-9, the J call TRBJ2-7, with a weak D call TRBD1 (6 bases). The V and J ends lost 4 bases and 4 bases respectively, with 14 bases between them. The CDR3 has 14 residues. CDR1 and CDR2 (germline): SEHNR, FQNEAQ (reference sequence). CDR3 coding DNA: TGTGCCAGCAGCTCCCCCCGGGACACATACGAGCAGTACTTC. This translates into CASSSPRDTYEQYF.

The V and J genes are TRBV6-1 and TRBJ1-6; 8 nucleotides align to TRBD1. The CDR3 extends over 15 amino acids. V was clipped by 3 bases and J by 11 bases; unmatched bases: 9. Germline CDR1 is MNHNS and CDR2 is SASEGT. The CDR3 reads CASSDLTGEGTPLHF. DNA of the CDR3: TGTGCCAGCAGTGACCTGACAGGGGAAGGGACACCCCTCCACTTT.

The CDR3 here is CASSFWPGTRRLDDNSPLHF. The CDR3 nucleotides read TGTGCCAGCAGTTTTTGGCCCGGGACACGGAGATTGGACGATAATTCACCCCTCCACTTT. V and J are TRBV27 and TRBJ1-6; tentatively, D is TRBD1 (6 bases). The CDR3 spans 20 residues. V lost 3 bases and J lost 5, with 26 bases in between. Germline V gene lookup returns CDR1 MNHEY and CDR2 SMNVEV (reference sequence).

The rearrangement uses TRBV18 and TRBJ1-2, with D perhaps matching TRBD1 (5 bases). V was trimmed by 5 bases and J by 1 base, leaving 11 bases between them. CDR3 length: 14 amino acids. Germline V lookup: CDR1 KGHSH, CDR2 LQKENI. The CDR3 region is CASSTTTDNYGYTF. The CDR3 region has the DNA TGTGCCAGCTCAACAACGACAGATAACTATGGCTACACCTTC.

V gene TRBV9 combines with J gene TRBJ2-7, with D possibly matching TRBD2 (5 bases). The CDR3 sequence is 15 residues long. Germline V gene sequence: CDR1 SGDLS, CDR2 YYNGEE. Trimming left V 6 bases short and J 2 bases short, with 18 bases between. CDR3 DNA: TGTGCCAGCACCCAAGGAGCGGAGCGAACCTACGAGCAGTACTTC. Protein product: CASTQGAERTYEQYF.

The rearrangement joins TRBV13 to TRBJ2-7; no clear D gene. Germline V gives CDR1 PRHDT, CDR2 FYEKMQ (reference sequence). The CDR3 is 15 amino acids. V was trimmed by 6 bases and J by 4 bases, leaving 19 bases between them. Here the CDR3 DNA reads TGTGCCAGCAGTTCCAACAGCCATGCAGTGTACGAGCAGTACTTC. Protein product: CASSSNSHAVYEQYF. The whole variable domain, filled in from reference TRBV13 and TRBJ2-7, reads AAGVIQSPRHLIKEKRETATLKCYPIPRHDTVYWYQQGPGQDPQFLISFYEKMQSDKGSIPDRFSAQQFSDYHSELNMSSLELGDSALYFCASSSNSHAVYEQYFGPGTRLTVT.

CDR3 protein: CASSIMLGGQGVGELFF. As DNA, the CDR3 is TGTGCCAGTAGTATTATGTTGGGGGGACAGGGTGTCGGGGAGCTGTTTTTT. The gene calls are TRBV19 and TRBJ2-2; 9 positions agree with TRBD1. The CDR3 is made up of 17 amino acids. Germline assignment: CDR1 LNHDA and CDR2 SQIVND (reference sequence). The J segment lost 7 bases and the V segment lost 3 bases, leaving 12 bases of the junction unmatched.

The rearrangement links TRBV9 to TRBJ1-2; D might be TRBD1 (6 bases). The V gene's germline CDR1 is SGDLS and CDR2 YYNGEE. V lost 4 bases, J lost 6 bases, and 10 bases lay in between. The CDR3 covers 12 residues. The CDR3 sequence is CASSPHRDGYTF. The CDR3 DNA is TGTGCCAGCAGCCCCCACAGGGATGGCTACACCTTC.